The rows below give T cell receptor beta chains drawn from one sample of a study of molecular identifiers for immune sequencing clone quantification. MiXCR, run by TCRdb on the PCR reads, gives a single entry per CDR3 protein. In the table there are about 640,000 distinct CDR3 sequences, about 20% of which are singletons. Sequencing input: naive CD8+ T cells from blood, with Jurkat cell RNA spiked in. The receptor set was obtained from a human donor in good health. Some libraries in this study had Jurkat cell RNA spiked in. Each CDR3 is given with its conserved first and last residue. Fields, in order: clone size, D gene, V gene, J gene, CDR3 DNA, CDR3 protein. The D gene is left open where the match is weak. Part of the rows lack a size; the others show once, few, many or a class for expanded clones.

clone_size: many; d_call: -; v_call: TRBV9; j_call: TRBJ2-3; cdr3_nt: TGTGCCAGCAGCGCTCAGGGAGTTGGGACAGATACGCAGTATTTT; cdr3_aa: CASSAQGVGTDTQYF
clone_size: -; d_call: TRBD2; v_call: TRBV20-1; j_call: TRBJ2-1; cdr3_nt: TGCAGTGCTAGAGTCCTAGCGGGAGTCATTGAGCAGTTCTTC; cdr3_aa: CSARVLAGVIEQFF
clone_size: many; d_call: -; v_call: TRBV4-3; j_call: TRBJ1-1; cdr3_nt: TGCGCCAGCAGCCTAAAACAGAGAATGAACACTGAAGCTTTCTTT; cdr3_aa: CASSLKQRMNTEAFF
clone_size: few; d_call: -; v_call: TRBV6-5; j_call: TRBJ2-7; cdr3_nt: TGTGCCAGCGGGCCGGGAGCTACGTGGGAGCAGTACTTC; cdr3_aa: CASGPGATWEQYF
clone_size: few; d_call: -; v_call: TRBV20-1; j_call: TRBJ1-1; cdr3_nt: TGCAGTGGAGAAGTAAACACTGAAGCTTTCTTT; cdr3_aa: CSGEVNTEAFF
clone_size: many; d_call: -; v_call: TRBV2; j_call: TRBJ1-1; cdr3_nt: TGTGCCAGCGGGGACACTGAAGCTTTCTTT; cdr3_aa: CASGDTEAFF
clone_size: many; d_call: -; v_call: TRBV29-1; j_call: TRBJ1-1; cdr3_nt: TGCAGCGTTAAGGTGGGCGGAACTGAAGCTTTCTTT; cdr3_aa: CSVKVGGTEAFF
clone_size: many; d_call: -; v_call: TRBV12-5; j_call: TRBJ2-1; cdr3_nt: TGTGCTAGTGGTTTGGGCCCCCGGGGGCAGTTCTTC; cdr3_aa: CASGLGPRGQFF
clone_size: few; d_call: -; v_call: TRBV27; j_call: TRBJ2-2; cdr3_nt: TGTGCCAGCAGCCTCGTTGAGGGGGTCCGGGAGCTGTTTTTT; cdr3_aa: CASSLVEGVRELFF
clone_size: many; d_call: TRBD2; v_call: TRBV28; j_call: TRBJ2-3; cdr3_nt: TGTGCCAGCAGTTTACTAGCGGCCACAGATACGCAGTATTTT; cdr3_aa: CASSLLAATDTQYF
clone_size: many; d_call: TRBD2; v_call: TRBV5-4; j_call: TRBJ2-5; cdr3_nt: TGTGCCAGCAGCGAAGGACTAGCGGAAGAGACCCAGTACTTC; cdr3_aa: CASSEGLAEETQYF
clone_size: many; d_call: -; v_call: TRBV5-1; j_call: TRBJ2-7; cdr3_nt: TGCGCCAGCAGCCCTAAGGGCGGGATAAAGTCCTACGAGCAGTACTTC; cdr3_aa: CASSPKGGIKSYEQYF
clone_size: -; d_call: TRBD2; v_call: TRBV6-2/TRBV6-3; j_call: TRBJ2-7; cdr3_nt: TGTGCCAGCAGTCCCGGACTAGCGGAGCGCTACGAGCAGTACTTC; cdr3_aa: CASSPGLAERYEQYF
clone_size: many; d_call: TRBD1; v_call: TRBV5-1; j_call: TRBJ1-1; cdr3_nt: TGCGCCAGCAGCTTCCGGGACAGCTTGAACACTGAAGCTTTCTTT; cdr3_aa: CASSFRDSLNTEAFF
clone_size: many; d_call: -; v_call: TRBV28; j_call: TRBJ1-3; cdr3_nt: TGTGCCAGCACCGAAGTAATTACTGGAAACACCATATATTTT; cdr3_aa: CASTEVITGNTIYF
clone_size: many; d_call: TRBD2; v_call: TRBV4-3; j_call: TRBJ2-1; cdr3_nt: TGCGCCAGCAGCCAAGATTTTGCGGGAGCGGTGGTGGATGAGCAGTTCTTC; cdr3_aa: CASSQDFAGAVVDEQFF
clone_size: many; d_call: TRBD1; v_call: TRBV27; j_call: TRBJ1-2; cdr3_nt: TGTGCCAGCAGTTTATCGGAACGACAGGGAGCTAACTATGGCTACACCTTC; cdr3_aa: CASSLSERQGANYGYTF
clone_size: few; d_call: -; v_call: TRBV30; j_call: TRBJ2-7; cdr3_nt: TGTGCCTGGAGTCGGGCCGTGAGCCCCTACGAGCAGTACTTC; cdr3_aa: CAWSRAVSPYEQYF
clone_size: -; d_call: TRBD2; v_call: TRBV27; j_call: TRBJ2-7; cdr3_nt: TGTGCCAGCAGCGCCAGCGGGGGCTTTAATTACGAGCAGTACTTC; cdr3_aa: CASSASGGFNYEQYF
clone_size: many; d_call: -; v_call: TRBV5-6; j_call: TRBJ1-1; cdr3_nt: TGTGCCAGCAGCCCAGAGACTAAGGGATCTGAAGCTTTCTTT; cdr3_aa: CASSPETKGSEAFF
clone_size: many; d_call: -; v_call: TRBV13; j_call: TRBJ1-3; cdr3_nt: TGTGCCAGCAGCGAAAAGGGGCTGGGGGGCGTCTCTGGAAACACCATATATTTT; cdr3_aa: CASSEKGLGGVSGNTIYF
clone_size: many; d_call: -; v_call: TRBV6-6; j_call: TRBJ2-7; cdr3_nt: TGTGCCAGCAGCCCCTTTGTAGGACAGAACTCCTACGAGCAGTACTTC; cdr3_aa: CASSPFVGQNSYEQYF
clone_size: many; d_call: TRBD2; v_call: TRBV6-2/TRBV6-3; j_call: TRBJ2-2; cdr3_nt: TGTGCCTGCAAGTGGAGTGCAGGACTAGCGTCCGGGGAGCTGTTTTTT; cdr3_aa: CACKWSAGLASGELFF
clone_size: -; d_call: -; v_call: TRBV6-2/TRBV6-3; j_call: TRBJ2-7; cdr3_nt: TGCGCCAGCAGTTTTTTTGGGAGCACCTACGAGCAGTACTTC; cdr3_aa: CASSFFGSTYEQYF
clone_size: few; d_call: TRBD1; v_call: TRBV27; j_call: TRBJ2-7; cdr3_nt: TGTGCCAGCAGTACAATCGGACAGGCCTACGAGCAGTACTTC; cdr3_aa: CASSTIGQAYEQYF
clone_size: -; d_call: -; v_call: TRBV27; j_call: TRBJ1-1; cdr3_nt: TGTGCCAGCAGACAGGGAGCTGAGGCTGAAGCTTTCTTT; cdr3_aa: CASRQGAEAEAFF
clone_size: few; d_call: -; v_call: TRBV18; j_call: TRBJ2-4; cdr3_nt: TGTGCCAGCTCACCGTTTCGACAGGTGGGAAACATTCAGTACTTC; cdr3_aa: CASSPFRQVGNIQYF
clone_size: many; d_call: -; v_call: TRBV3-1; j_call: TRBJ2-3; cdr3_nt: TGTGCCAGCAAGCAAACAGATACGCAGTATTTT; cdr3_aa: CASKQTDTQYF
clone_size: many; d_call: -; v_call: TRBV7-9; j_call: TRBJ1-1; cdr3_nt: TGTGCCAGCAGCTTTTGGGGGGACACTGAAGCTTTCTTT; cdr3_aa: CASSFWGDTEAFF
clone_size: many; d_call: -; v_call: TRBV7-2; j_call: TRBJ2-7; cdr3_nt: TGTGCCAGCAGCTCCTCCCCATATTACGAGCAGTACTTC; cdr3_aa: CASSSSPYYEQYF